The 2 T cell receptor beta chains below were found in one sample sequenced in a study of blood T cell repertoires in COVID-19. The table came from immunoSEQ multiplex PCR; TCRdb's copy has only in-frame clones and leaves some out. Of some 270,000 clones listed, about 83% are singletons. Sample: peripheral blood. These receptors were collected from a woman at least 80 years old with COVID-19, enrolled during active disease.

The chain links TRBV6-4 to TRBJ1-1; D unresolved. In germline, CDR1 is MRHNA, CDR2 SNTAGT. The CDR3 sequence is 15 residues long. V lost 7 bases, J lost 0 bases, and 15 bases lay in between. The CDR3 loop reads CASKPQAAMNTEAFF. The CDR3 DNA reads as TGTGCCAGCAAGCCTCAGGCCGCCATGAACACTGAAGCTTTCTTT.

The chain combines TRBV16 with TRBJ1-1; D possibly corresponds to TRBD1 (5 bases). From germline, CDR1 is KGHSY and CDR2 FQNENV. Trimming cost V 0 bases and J 6 bases, with 17 bases left between them. The CDR3 is 16 amino acids. CDR3 nucleotides: TGTGCCAGCAGCCAATCAGGAGGAGTGGGGGGGTCTGAAGCTTTCTTT. Amino acid sequence: CASSQSGGVGGSEAFF.